These 15 T cell receptor beta chains share one sample of origin, sequenced in a study of cytotoxic CD8 clonotypes in ibrutinib-treated CLL. Sequencing used immunoSEQ multiplex PCR; TCRdb keeps in-frame clones, though not all of them. The data show 300,000 or so clones, 67% seen once. The sample in question was PBMCs, obtained after 36 months of ibrutinib treatment. The source is a human donor with chronic lymphocytic leukemia.

The count of this clone is one. The chain couples TRBV5-4 to TRBJ2-2, with D unclear. V shed 0 bases and J shed 3 bases, with 18 bases lying between them. Per germline, CDR1 SGHNT and CDR2 YYREEE (reference sequence). There are 18 residues in the CDR3. CDR3 in DNA: TGTGCCAGCAGCTTGGATCCCCTCTGGACGACCCACACCGGGGAGCTGTTTTTT. This translates into CASSLDPLWTTHTGELFF.

The J gene is TRBJ1-4, the V gene TRBV7-6; D not certain. This CDR3 region has 13 residues. V lost 4 bases, J lost 0 bases, and 3 bases lay in between. Germline V lookup: CDR1 SGHVS, CDR2 FNYEAQ. The CDR3 coding sequence is TGTGCCAGCAGCTACACAACTAATGAAAAACTGTTTTTT. This translates into CASSYTTNEKLFF.

This chain joins TRBV5-1 and TRBJ2-7, with D possibly matching TRBD2 (6 bases). The CDR3 has 13 residues. Trimming took off 5 bases at V and 6 bases at J, with 15 bases between the two ends. From germline, CDR1 is SGHRS and CDR2 YFSETQ. CDR3 nucleotides: TGCGCCAGCAGTAGGGGACTGGGAGTCGAGCAGTACTTC. It codes for CASSRGLGVEQYF.

The chain employs TRBV7-9 and TRBJ1-2; D not certain. This CDR3 is built from 12 residues. Trimming pared 5 bases from V and 5 bases from J, leaving 9 bases between. Germline V gene data show CDR1 as SEHNR and CDR2 as FQNEAQ (reference sequence). The CDR3 region is CASSPAGYGYTF. The CDR3 region has the DNA TGTGCCAGCAGCCCCGCGGGGTATGGCTACACCTTC.

The genes are TRBV29-1 and TRBJ2-7, with D perhaps TRBD1 (5 bases). In germline, CDR1 is SQVTM, CDR2 ANQGSEA. V lost 6 bases and J 3 bases, leaving 18 bases between the germline ends. There are 14 residues in the CDR3. This chain's CDR3 is CSVDPQGIGYEQYF. The CDR3 region has the DNA TGCAGCGTCGACCCGCAGGGTATCGGCTACGAGCAGTACTTC.

The chain carries TRBV27 and TRBJ2-1; 11 bases align to TRBD2. Unmatched junction bases numbered 17, after V lost 3 bases and J lost 7 bases. The CDR3 sequence is 19 residues long. CDR1 and CDR2 from the germline V gene are MNHEY and SMNVEV (reference sequence). The CDR3 is CASSFHDPLLAGALNEQFF. As DNA, the CDR3 is TGTGCCAGCAGTTTCCACGATCCCCTACTAGCGGGGGCCCTTAATGAGCAGTTCTTC.

The gene calls are TRBV14 and TRBJ2-4; 8 bases align to TRBD1. Germline V gene lookup returns CDR1 SGHDN and CDR2 FVKESK. J lost 1 base, V lost 1 base, and 6 bases had no gene match. This CDR3 has 17 residues. The chain's CDR3 is CASSQGTGFDAKNIQYF. CDR3 nucleotide sequence: TGTGCCAGCAGCCAAGGGACAGGGTTCGACGCCAAAAACATTCAGTACTTC.

The CDR3 loop reads CASSPPSTDTQYF. As DNA, the CDR3 is TGTGCCAGCAGCCCCCCCTCCACAGATACGCAGTATTTT. This chain uses TRBV7-9 with TRBJ2-3; D is undetermined. Germline V gives CDR1 SEHNR, CDR2 FQNEAQ (reference sequence). This CDR3 comprises 13 residues. V was pared by 5 bases and J by 2 bases, with 8 bases between.

The genes are TRBV10-1 and TRBJ2-3, with 7 bases matching TRBD1. The CDR3 covers 14 residues. V dropped 0 bases and J dropped 6; count of bases not matched to a gene: 3. CDR1 is WNHNN and CDR2 is SYGVQD in the germline V gene (reference sequence). The CDR3 is CASSESTGSDTQYF. The CDR3 region has the DNA TGCGCCAGCAGTGAGTCGACAGGGTCTGATACGCAGTATTTT.

The chain recombines TRBV4-3 with TRBJ2-2; the match to TRBD1 covers 8 bases. The CDR3 spans 18 residues. Looked up from germline, CDR1 is LGHNA and CDR2 is YSLEER. V shed 0 bases and J 4 bases; nucleotides not matched to a gene: 10. CDR3: CASSQDRRQGAFTGELFF. Written as DNA, the CDR3 is TGCGCCAGCAGCCAAGATAGGCGGCAGGGGGCGTTCACCGGGGAGCTGTTTTTT.

CDR3 nucleotides: TGTGCCAGCAGCTTACGGTCAGGGACAGGACAGAGCACAGATACGCAGTATTTT. It codes for CASSLRSGTGQSTDTQYF. This rearrangement joins TRBV7-2 to TRBJ2-3; the match to TRBD1 covers 8 bases. After removal of 2 bases from V and 0 bases from J, the junction contained 10 bases not matched to a gene. This CDR3 has 18 amino acids. CDR1 and CDR2 from the germline V gene are SGHTA and FQGNSA.

J is TRBJ2-1 and V is TRBV29-1; D is perhaps TRBD2 (6 bases). The CDR3 is made up of 14 amino acids. The V gene's germline CDR1 is SQVTM and CDR2 ANQGSEA. Trimming pared 4 bases from V and 5 bases from J, leaving 15 bases between. CDR3 protein: CSVGWRGAHNEQFF. The DNA for the CDR3 is TGCAGCGTTGGGTGGCGGGGCGCGCACAATGAGCAGTTCTTC.

The chain recombines TRBV10-1 with TRBJ2-1; a possible D gene is TRBD2 (6 bases). Germline V lookup: CDR1 WNHNN, CDR2 SYGVQD (reference sequence). This CDR3 comprises 11 residues. V dropped 8 bases and J dropped 15 bases, with 17 bases sitting between them. CDR3 DNA: TGCGCCAGCGGAACGGGACTGCCCGCGTTCTTC. Encoded protein: CASGTGLPAFF.

V gene TRBV5-5 combines with J gene TRBJ1-2, with a weak D call TRBD1 (6 bases). Deletions cut 1 base from V and 5 bases from J, with 9 bases between. The CDR3 covers 13 residues. Germline V gene sequence: CDR1 SGHKS, CDR2 YYEKEE (reference sequence). As DNA, the CDR3 is TGTGCCAGCAGCTTGAGGGGGTTTTATGGCTACACCTTC. This gives the protein CASSLRGFYGYTF. Variable domain in full (rest from reference TRBV5-5 and TRBJ1-2): DAGVTQSPTHLIKTRGQQVTLRCSPISGHKSVSWYQQVLGQGPQFIFQYYEKEERGRGNFPDRFSARQFPNYSSELNVNALLLGDSALYLCASSLRGFYGYTFGSGTRLTVV.

This chain joins TRBV5-1 and TRBJ2-7; D may match TRBD1 or TRBD2 (6 bases each). Germline-derived CDR1 and CDR2 are SGHRS and YFSETQ. CDR3 size: 14 residues. Trimming took 4 bases from V and 2 from J, leaving 13 bases between them. The CDR3 nucleotides are TGCGCCAGCAGCCGAGGGGGGCTTACCTACGAGCAGTACTTC. Its protein is CASSRGGLTYEQYF.